A single T cell receptor beta chain is shown here with its context. V shed 0 bases and J shed 6 bases, with 13 bases lying between them. This CDR3 has 15 residues. CDR1 LGHNA and CDR2 YNFKEQ come from the germline V gene. These data come from a study of cytotoxic CD8 clonotypes in ibrutinib-treated CLL. Study-wide context: Response samples were obtained once patients had received a median around 12 months of treatment, range 6 to 36.

Depth targeted 1 in 200,000 to 1 in 1 million T cells, averaging about 9.2x coverage per clonotype. Sequencing was performed with immunoSEQ multiplex PCR; in TCRdb, only in-frame clones are kept and a portion is missing. The sample has 200,000 or so clones, roughly 77% seen once. The sequenced sample was PBMCs, obtained after 12 months of ibrutinib treatment. The TCR originated in a human donor with chronic lymphocytic leukemia. The J gene is TRBJ2-3, the V gene TRBV4-2, with unresolved D. The CDR3 spells CASSQDSRQADTQYF. CDR3 DNA: TGTGCCAGCAGCCAAGATTCGCGTCAGGCGGATACGCAGTATTTT.